The 27 T cell receptor beta chains reported below all come from one sample, sequenced in a study of Ad26.COV2.S vaccination and SARS-CoV-2 variants. Treatment given: roughly 19 received Ad26.COV2.S at low or high dose, single or two shots; 5 received placebo; per-sample allocation not given. Sampling happened 63 days after the first vaccine or placebo injection. This table comes from immunoSEQ multiplex PCR, and its TCRdb copy is limited to in-frame clones, with some not included. The data contain roughly 240,000 clones, approximately 88% of them singletons. The sequenced sample was peripheral blood, obtained in a trial of Ad26.COV2.S vaccine versus placebo. The receptors originated from a person aged 18-60 years who received the Ad26.COV2.S COVID-19 vaccine or a placebo.

The chain has TRBV5-1 and TRBJ2-5; 7 positions agree with TRBD2. The V and J ends lost 4 bases and 3 bases, in that order; junction bases with no gene match: 3. The CDR3 has 13 amino acids. Germline CDR1 and CDR2: SGHRS and YFSETQ. The CDR3 DNA sequence: TGCGCCAGCAGCGGGCTAGCGGAAGAGACCCAGTACTTC. Translating it yields CASSGLAEETQYF.

This CDR3 is CSVEPGTGQETQYF. The DNA for the CDR3 is TGCAGCGTTGAACCCGGGACAGGGCAAGAGACCCAGTACTTC. The genes are TRBV29-1 and TRBJ2-5, with TRBD1 matching 9 bases. The germline V gene has CDR1 SQVTM and CDR2 ANQGSEA. J lost 2 bases, V lost 2 bases, and 3 bases had no gene match. The CDR3 totals 14 residues.

The rearrangement uses TRBV7-8 and TRBJ1-1, with TRBD1 matching over 7 bases. V shed 5 bases, J shed 5 bases, and the junction held 8 bases outside the gene matches. CDR1 is SGHVS and CDR2 is FQNEAQ in the germline V gene. This CDR3 comprises 14 residues. DNA of the CDR3: TGTGCCAGCAGCCAGAGAGGGGGCTTGACTGAAGCTTTCTTT. Its translation: CASSQRGGLTEAFF.

The chain carries TRBV6-5 and TRBJ1-4; 7 nucleotides line up with TRBD1. Germline lookup yields CDR1 MNHEY and CDR2 SVGAGI. The CDR3 is made up of 15 amino acids. The J segment lost 2 bases and the V segment lost 6 bases, leaving 6 bases of the junction unmatched. CDR3 DNA: TGTGCCAGCAGACACCAGACAGGGACTAATGAAAAACTGTTTTTT. Residues: CASRHQTGTNEKLFF.

This chain connects TRBV5-1 to TRBJ1-1; D gene unclear. The CDR3 runs 13 residues. Trimming stripped 5 bases from V and 2 bases from J, with 10 bases between. Germline V lookup: CDR1 SGHRS, CDR2 YFSETQ. CDR3 DNA sequence: TGCGCCAGCAGGATGCAGACAAACACTGAAGCTTTCTTT. This encodes CASRMQTNTEAFF. The entire variable domain, with the rest obtained from reference TRBV5-1 and TRBJ1-1, is as follows: KAGVTQTPRYLIKTRGQQVTLSCSPISGHRSVSWYQQTPGQGLQFLFEYFSETQRNKGNFPGRFSGRQFSNSRSEMNVSTLELGDSALYLCASRMQTNTEAFFGQGTRLTVV.

The rearrangement links TRBV19 to TRBJ1-2; 7 bases map to TRBD1. V lost 7 bases to trimming and J lost 8 bases; unmatched junction nucleotides: 13. This CDR3 region has 14 residues. Per the germline V gene, CDR1 is LNHDA and CDR2 is SQIVND (reference sequence). Here the CDR3 reads CASIPTQGVGGYTF. The CDR3 DNA sequence: TGTGCCAGTATCCCCACCCAGGGGGTGGGAGGCTACACCTTC.

The chain employs TRBV30 and TRBJ1-2, with D uncertain. Trimming took off 0 bases at V and 4 bases at J, with 9 bases between the two ends. There are 13 residues in the CDR3. Germline assignment: CDR1 GTSNPN and CDR2 SVGIG (reference sequence). CDR3 loop: CAWSVSGTYGYTF. Written as DNA, the CDR3 is TGTGCCTGGAGTGTATCCGGAACCTATGGCTACACCTTC.

The V call is TRBV7-9, the J call TRBJ2-7, with 8 bases identical to TRBD1. The CDR3 sequence is 13 residues long. The V and J ends lost 3 bases and 7 bases, in that order; junction bases with no gene match: 5. Germline lookup yields CDR1 SEHNR and CDR2 FQNEAQ (reference sequence). The CDR3 region is CASSFQGAGEQYF. The DNA of the CDR3 is TGTGCCAGCAGCTTTCAGGGGGCGGGGGAGCAGTACTTC.

This rearrangement joins TRBV7-6 to TRBJ2-3, with 13 bases matching TRBD2. This CDR3 contains 15 residues. The V gene end was trimmed by 1 base and the J gene end by 7 bases; junction bases not matched to a gene: 2. Germline CDR1 reads SGHVS; CDR2 reads FNYEAQ. The CDR3 sequence is CASSLGTSGGNTQYF. Here the CDR3 DNA reads TGTGCCAGCAGCTTAGGGACTAGCGGGGGAAATACGCAGTATTTT.

The chain has TRBV4-1 and TRBJ2-3; the D is unclear. The germline V gene encodes CDR1 MGHRA and CDR2 YSYEKL. The CDR3 has 18 residues. V was trimmed by 0 bases and J by 0 bases, leaving 16 bases between them. The CDR3, as DNA: TGCGCCAGCAGCCAAGATTCGGGCAGGCCCCCTAGCACAGATACGCAGTATTTT. Protein sequence: CASSQDSGRPPSTDTQYF.

The rearrangement links TRBV5-6 to TRBJ2-7; the D is unclear. The CDR3 extends over 11 amino acids. The germline gives CDR1 SGHDT, CDR2 YYEEEE. With 2 bases removed from V and 6 bases from J, the gap between germline ends came to 6 bases. CDR3 DNA: TGTGCCAGCAGCTTTGTAGGCGAGCAGTACTTC. Its translation is CASSFVGEQYF. Using reference TRBV5-6 and TRBJ2-7 for the parts outside the CDR3, the full variable domain is DAGVTQSPTHLIKTRGQQVTLRCSPKSGHDTVSWYQQALGQGPQFIFQYYEEEERQRGNFPDRFSGHQFPNYSSELNVNALLLGDSALYLCASSFVGEQYFGPGTRLTVT.

The gene calls are TRBV10-3 and TRBJ2-7, with TRBD2 identical over 9 bases. The CDR3 has 15 amino acids. Trimming cost V 4 bases and J 7 bases; bases outside gene matches: 11. Germline values: CDR1 ENHRY, CDR2 SYGVKD. The CDR3 bases are TGTGCCATCAGTGTCGATGGCGGGAGGGCGGATGAGCAGTACTTC. Translating gives CAISVDGGRADEQYF.

The rearrangement joins TRBV30 to TRBJ1-4; the D is unclear. CDR1 is GTSNPN, CDR2 SVGIG, per germline (reference sequence). The CDR3 spans 15 residues. Trimming took 5 bases from V and 8 from J, leaving 21 bases between them. This CDR3 is CAWGRGDPVMEKLFF. The CDR3 DNA sequence: TGTGCCTGGGGCCGGGGAGACCCCGTGATGGAAAAACTGTTTTTT.

This clone was observed a single time. The gene calls are TRBV7-3 and TRBJ2-2; D may match TRBD1 or TRBD2 (6 bases each). Trimming removed 3 bases at V and 4 bases at J, with 18 bases between. The germline CDR1 and CDR2 sequences are SGHTA and FQGTGA. The CDR3 runs to 17 residues. CDR3: CASSLRREAGVTGELFF. CDR3 DNA: TGTGCCAGCAGCTTGAGGAGGGAAGCAGGGGTCACCGGGGAGCTGTTTTTT.

The chain uses TRBV6-2 or TRBV6-3 and TRBJ2-7; no definite D call. This CDR3 is built from 14 residues. Germline CDR1 is MNHEY and CDR2 is SVGEGT. V was pared by 1 base and J by 2 bases, with 9 bases between. The CDR3 region has the DNA TGTGCCAGCAGTTACTACCGACTCACCTACGAGCAGTACTTC. Amino acids: CASSYYRLTYEQYF.

Only one count was recorded for this clone. No conserved phenylalanine or tryptophan ends this CDR3, so it is likely a read error. The DNA is omitted, as the CDR3 cannot be located on it reliably, and the CDR3 follows TCRdb's listing. This chain links TRBV5-1 with TRBJ1-2. The CDR3 comprises 10 residues, both ends counted. CDR1 and CDR2 from the germline V gene are SGHRS and YFSETQ. The CDR3 reads CASSLPGELL.

CDR3: CASSLSTGFSTDTQYF. CDR3 nucleotides: TGTGCCAGCAGTTTATCGACGGGCTTTAGCACAGATACGCAGTATTTT. The chain has TRBV27 and TRBJ2-3; D uncertain. CDR3 length: 16 amino acids. V shed 0 bases and J shed 0 bases, with 10 bases lying between them. In germline, CDR1 is MNHEY, CDR2 SMNVEV (reference sequence).

CDR3 amino acids: CASSPQTVMGTGELFF. The CDR3 coding sequence is TGTGCCAGCAGCCCGCAGACAGTAATGGGAACCGGGGAGCTGTTTTTT. The chain uses TRBV5-4 and TRBJ2-2, with a weak D call TRBD1 (5 bases). The CDR3 is made up of 16 amino acids. Germline V gene lookup returns CDR1 SGHNT and CDR2 YYREEE (reference sequence). Deletions cut 4 bases from V and 5 bases from J, with 18 bases between.

The count of this clone is one. CDR3 amino acids: CAWSPPWQANTEAFF. The CDR3 nucleotides are TGTGCCTGGAGTCCCCCGTGGCAGGCTAACACTGAAGCTTTCTTT. The chain employs TRBV30 and TRBJ1-1; unclear D gene. Trimming took 2 bases from V and 2 from J, leaving 15 bases between them. The CDR3 is 15 amino acids. The germline V gene encodes CDR1 GTSNPN and CDR2 SVGIG (reference sequence).

CDR3 nucleotide sequence: TGTGCCATCAGGGGGGGTATGAACAATGAGCAGTTCTTC. It is translated as CAIRGGMNNEQFF. The chain recombines TRBV10-3 with TRBJ2-1, with D tentatively TRBD2 (6 bases). Trimming removed 6 bases from V and 5 bases from J, with 11 bases in between. The CDR3 is 13 amino acids. The germline V gene encodes CDR1 ENHRY and CDR2 SYGVKD.

J is TRBJ1-6 and V is TRBV6-1; 8 positions match TRBD1. CDR3 length equals 16 residues. V trimming: 2 bases; J trimming: 5 bases; junction bases outside the gene matches: 5. CDR1 is MNHNS, CDR2 SASEGT, per germline. In DNA form, the CDR3 reads TGTGCCAGCAGTGAAATGCCGGGACAGGATAATTCACCCCTCCACTTT. It codes for CASSEMPGQDNSPLHF.

This clone was seen a single time. The gene calls are TRBV27 and TRBJ2-7; 9 positions match TRBD1. CDR1 MNHEY and CDR2 SMNVEV come from the germline V gene (reference sequence). V lost 4 bases, J lost 3 bases, and 7 bases stayed unmatched. The length of the CDR3 is 15 residues. The DNA of the CDR3 is TGTGCCAGCAGTTCTCTCCGGGACAGGGACTACGAGCAGTACTTC. Translated, it gives CASSSLRDRDYEQYF.

This clone was recorded only once. The V gene is TRBV11-2, the J gene TRBJ2-7, with D perhaps TRBD1 or TRBD2 (5 bases each). Germline V gene lookup returns CDR1 SGHAT and CDR2 FQNNGV. This CDR3 comprises 15 residues. V gave up 5 bases and J gave up 2 bases, with 16 bases separating them. The CDR3 DNA reads TGTGCCAGCAGCCTATCTGAGGGGAGAGCCTACGAGCAGTACTTC. This gives the protein CASSLSEGRAYEQYF.

The chain recombines TRBV19 with TRBJ2-3; weak D call: TRBD2 (7 bases). The CDR3 sequence is 15 residues long. V was shortened by 8 bases and J by 4 bases, with 19 bases between the two germline ends. Germline values: CDR1 LNHDA, CDR2 SQIVND (reference sequence). CDR3 amino acids: CASCRGGSGADTQYF. CDR3 DNA sequence: TGTGCCAGTTGCAGGGGCGGGAGTGGTGCAGATACGCAGTATTTT.

The chain combines TRBV30 with TRBJ2-3, with TRBD1 identical over 7 bases. Germline V gives CDR1 GTSNPN, CDR2 SVGIG (reference sequence). The CDR3 contains 16 residues. V lost 0 bases to trimming and J lost 4 bases; unmatched junction nucleotides: 10. The CDR3 is CAWSVLVGGTSDTQYF. In DNA, the CDR3 is TGTGCCTGGAGTGTATTGGTAGGGGGCACCTCAGATACGCAGTATTTT.

This clone was observed once. Relative to the germline gene, one junction end is altered; a read error may explain this. CDR3 region: CASTQGQGVYNEQFF. Written as DNA, the CDR3 is TGTGCCAGCACCCAAGGACAGGGGGTCTACAATGAGCAGTTCTTC. The V call is TRBV14, the J call TRBJ2-1; 10 bases are shared with TRBD1. This CDR3 is built from 15 residues. The germline V gene encodes CDR1 SGHDN and CDR2 FVKESK.

The chain joins TRBV6-2 or TRBV6-3 to TRBJ2-2, with 7 bases that match TRBD1. V was clipped by 4 bases and J by 4 bases; unmatched bases: 6. The CDR3 has 15 amino acids. Germline lookup yields CDR1 MNHEY and CDR2 SVGEGT. The chain's CDR3 is CASSSPGQSTGELFF. The CDR3 region has the DNA TGTGCCAGCAGTTCCCCGGGACAGTCCACCGGGGAGCTGTTTTTT.